This is a list of T cell receptor beta chains from one sample in a study of cytomegalovirus exposure and HLA in healthy donors. TCRdb's copy holds only in-frame clones and misses some; the assay was immunoSEQ multiplex PCR. The sample records under 150,000 clones, 70% to 80% being singletons. Material: PBMCs. The receptor set was obtained from a human donor in good health. CDR3s include the opening cysteine and the closing phenylalanine or tryptophan. Each record gives: J gene, clone size, D gene, V gene, CDR3 protein, CDR3 DNA. A D gene is named only where the DNA matches it firmly. Some rows have no size entry. The others give once, few or many, or a class for an expanded clone.

J: TRBJ2-1; size: -; D: TRBD2; V: TRBV28; CDR3: CASSLGLGLAGAKANEQFF; DNA: TGTGCCAGCAGCCTAGGGCTGGGACTAGCGGGAGCAAAAGCCAATGAGCAGTTCTTC
J: TRBJ1-2; size: few; D: -; V: TRBV5-5; CDR3: CASSPRGAALYRNTF; DNA: TGTGCCAGCAGCCCACGGGGGGCGGCCCTTTATCGGAACACCTTC
J: TRBJ1-1; size: -; D: -; V: TRBV6-5; CDR3: CASSTTGRTNTEAFF; DNA: TGTGCCAGCAGTACCACAGGGCGTACGAACACTGAAGCTTTCTTT
J: TRBJ2-6; size: -; D: -; V: TRBV28; CDR3: CASSPPGQSGANVLTF; DNA: TGTGCCAGCAGTCCGCCGGGACAATCTGGGGCCAACGTCCTGACTTTC
J: TRBJ2-2; size: -; D: -; V: TRBV11-3; CDR3: CASSLEPSTSTGELFF; DNA: TGTGCCAGCAGCTTAGAGCCCTCTACGAGCACCGGGGAGCTGTTTTTT
J: TRBJ2-2; size: -; D: -; V: TRBV9; CDR3: CASSVGAGSGTGELFF; DNA: TGTGCCAGCAGCGTAGGCGCTGGTTCAGGTACCGGGGAGCTGTTTTTT
J: TRBJ2-7; size: -; D: -; V: TRBV21-1; CDR3: CASLRDRGFYEQYF; DNA: TGTGCCAGCCTCCGGGACAGGGGCTTCTACGAGCAGTACTTC
J: TRBJ2-7; size: -; D: -; V: TRBV19; CDR3: CASKLPWFTGLGEQYF; DNA: TGTGCCAGTAAGCTCCCCTGGTTCACAGGGTTGGGTGAGCAGTACTTC
J: TRBJ1-2; size: -; D: -; V: TRBV7-2; CDR3: CASSLNRQYGYTF; DNA: TGTGCCAGCAGCTTAAACAGGCAGTATGGCTACACCTTC
J: TRBJ2-2; size: -; D: TRBD2; V: TRBV5-1; CDR3: CASSPPFRAGGPRTGELFF; DNA: TGCGCCAGCAGCCCACCTTTCCGAGCGGGGGGGCCACGGACCGGGGAGCTGTTTTTT
J: TRBJ2-1; size: -; D: -; V: TRBV27; CDR3: CASRTGGNEQFF; DNA: TGTGCCAGCAGAACCGGGGGCAATGAGCAGTTCTTC
J: TRBJ1-2; size: -; D: -; V: TRBV2; CDR3: CASSETGGRGYTF; DNA: TGTGCCAGCAGTGAAACGGGGGGCCGGGGCTACACCTTC
J: TRBJ2-5; size: few; D: TRBD1; V: TRBV19; CDR3: CASSIVAGRQGVGETQYF; DNA: TGTGCCAGTAGTATAGTGGCCGGCCGACAGGGCGTGGGGGAGACCCAGTACTTC
J: TRBJ2-1; size: few; D: TRBD2; V: TRBV4-3; CDR3: CASSQDEGFAGGSPYNEQFF; DNA: TGCGCCAGCAGCCAAGACGAAGGGTTCGCGGGAGGCAGCCCCTACAATGAGCAGTTCTTC
J: TRBJ2-7; size: -; D: -; V: TRBV11-2; CDR3: CASSLGTRAYEQYF; DNA: TGTGCCAGCAGCTTGGGGACAAGAGCCTACGAGCAGTACTTC
J: TRBJ1-6; size: -; D: -; V: TRBV27; CDR3: CASSFFDSPLHF; DNA: TGTGCCAGCAGTTTTTTCGATTCACCCCTCCACTTT
J: TRBJ2-5; size: -; D: TRBD2; V: TRBV4-2; CDR3: CASRPGGPQETQYF; DNA: TGTGCCAGCAGACCGGGGGGACCCCAAGAGACCCAGTACTTC
J: TRBJ1-1; size: -; D: TRBD1; V: TRBV27; CDR3: CASSLGGTGGWFTEAFF; DNA: TGTGCCAGCAGTTTAGGCGGGACAGGGGGCTGGTTTACTGAAGCTTTCTTT
J: TRBJ1-2; size: few; D: TRBD1; V: TRBV9; CDR3: CASSVGTGGYGYTF; DNA: TGTGCCAGCAGCGTAGGGACAGGGGGCTATGGCTACACCTTC
J: TRBJ1-4; size: few; D: -; V: TRBV14; CDR3: CASSQERRGGHEKLFF; DNA: TGTGCCAGCAGCCAAGAAAGGAGGGGGGGGCATGAAAAACTGTTTTTT
J: TRBJ2-7; size: -; D: TRBD1; V: TRBV7-2; CDR3: CASSLNTGGYEQYF; DNA: TGTGCCAGCAGCTTAAACACAGGGGGCTACGAGCAGTACTTC
J: TRBJ2-1; size: -; D: TRBD1; V: TRBV6-6; CDR3: CASSSGTGRNEQFF; DNA: TGTGCCAGCAGTTCTGGGACAGGTAGGAATGAGCAGTTCTTC
J: TRBJ2-5; size: -; D: -; V: TRBV6-5; CDR3: CASIGGGGRETQYF; DNA: TGTGCCAGCATAGGCGGAGGGGGCAGAGAGACCCAGTACTTC
J: TRBJ1-6; size: -; D: TRBD1; V: TRBV19; CDR3: CASNRQTGGGYNSPLHF; DNA: TGTGCCAGCAACCGGCAGACAGGGGGTGGATATAATTCACCCCTCCACTTT
J: TRBJ2-4; size: few; D: -; V: TRBV6-1; CDR3: CASSVGNAGKNIQYF; DNA: TGTGCCAGCAGTGTCGGTAACGCGGGCAAAAACATTCAGTACTTC
J: TRBJ1-4; size: -; D: -; V: TRBV4-1; CDR3: CANSQVRGTGNEKLFF; DNA: TGCGCCAACAGCCAAGTCCGGGGAACGGGGAATGAAAAACTGTTTTTT
J: TRBJ1-4; size: -; D: -; V: TRBV27; CDR3: CASSPYRETYEKLFF; DNA: TGTGCCAGCAGTCCGTACCGGGAAACCTATGAAAAACTGTTTTTT
J: TRBJ2-1; size: -; D: TRBD2; V: TRBV7-2; CDR3: CASSSRTSRGNEQFF; DNA: TGTGCCAGCAGTTCCCGGACTAGTCGTGGCAATGAGCAGTTCTTC
J: TRBJ1-3; size: -; D: -; V: TRBV4-2; CDR3: CASSQDKLGGSVNTIYF; DNA: TGTGCCAGCAGCCAAGATAAGTTAGGGGGAAGTGTAAACACCATATATTTT
J: TRBJ1-3; size: -; D: -; V: TRBV5-1; CDR3: CASRTGPGNTIYF; DNA: TGCGCCAGCAGGACAGGCCCTGGAAACACCATATATTTT
J: TRBJ2-7; size: -; D: -; V: TRBV5-1; CDR3: CASSLVQAVGGEQYF; DNA: TGCGCCAGCAGCTTGGTTCAGGCTGTAGGGGGCGAGCAGTACTTC
J: TRBJ2-3; size: -; D: TRBD2; V: TRBV19; CDR3: CASSFGTSGGPPPEYF; DNA: TGTGCCAGTAGTTTTGGGACTAGCGGGGGCCCTCCTCCCGAGTATTTT
J: TRBJ2-3; size: -; D: -; V: TRBV2; CDR3: CASTVGYSSTDTQYF; DNA: TGTGCCAGCACTGTGGGCTACTCTAGCACAGATACGCAGTATTTT